These T cell receptor beta chains were read from a single sample in a study of regulatory T cells in long-lasting Graves disease. Using its own MiXCR run on the multiplex PCR reads, TCRdb lists one record per CDR3 protein. The table has roughly 520,000 distinct CDR3 sequences, 9.5% to 15% seen once. In addition, the sample was reused for a study of T cells in Graves' hyperthyroidism and ophthalmopathy.

The input for sequencing was peripheral blood mononuclear cells (PBMCs), taken at new diagnosis, from a patient treated with antithyroid drugs. The receptors were gathered from a woman between 25 and 40 years old with Graves disease. Both conserved end residues are part of each CDR3. The D gene is left open where the match is weak. Size is omitted from some rows. Given values are once, few, many or a class for expanded clones.

cdr3_aa: CASRTGTRKTQYF
cdr3_nt: TGTGCCAGCAGGACCGGGACTAGAAAGACCCAGTACTTC
j_call: TRBJ2-5
v_call: TRBV12-3/TRBV12-4
d_call: TRBD2
clone_size: NA

cdr3_aa: CASRGAGRTGELFF
cdr3_nt: TGTGCCAGCCGAGGAGCGGGAAGGACCGGGGAGCTGTTTTTT
j_call: TRBJ2-2
v_call: TRBV2
d_call: TRBD2
clone_size: NA

cdr3_aa: CASADRTVTTYEQYF
cdr3_nt: TGTGCCTCAGCAGACAGGACAGTCACTACATACGAGCAGTACTTC
j_call: TRBJ2-7
v_call: TRBV11-2
d_call: NA
clone_size: many

cdr3_aa: CAWSVLNEQFF
cdr3_nt: TGTGCCTGGAGTGTACTCAATGAGCAGTTCTTC
j_call: TRBJ2-1
v_call: TRBV30
d_call: NA
clone_size: many

cdr3_aa: CSARDPQGSPLVTEAFF
cdr3_nt: TGCAGTGCTAGAGATCCACAGGGATCCCCCCTGGTGACTGAAGCTTTCTTT
j_call: TRBJ1-1
v_call: TRBV20-1
d_call: NA
clone_size: many

cdr3_aa: CASSPGWTSFTGELFF
cdr3_nt: TGTGCCAGCAGCCCTGGGTGGACCTCATTCACCGGGGAGCTGTTTTTT
j_call: TRBJ2-2
v_call: TRBV11-2
d_call: NA
clone_size: once

cdr3_aa: CASSIGLDRALSGANVLTF
cdr3_nt: TGTGCCAGTAGTATTGGCCTGGACAGGGCTCTCTCTGGGGCCAACGTCCTGACTTTC
j_call: TRBJ2-6
v_call: TRBV19
d_call: TRBD1
clone_size: NA

cdr3_aa: CAISDLTENPYEQYF
cdr3_nt: TGTGCCATCAGTGACTTGACTGAAAACCCCTACGAGCAGTACTTC
j_call: TRBJ2-7
v_call: TRBV10-3
d_call: NA
clone_size: many

cdr3_aa: CASSLHSEMEQFF
cdr3_nt: TGTGCCAGCAGTTTACACAGTGAGATGGAGCAGTTCTTC
j_call: TRBJ2-1
v_call: TRBV6-2/TRBV6-3
d_call: NA
clone_size: many

cdr3_aa: CSARVTGWGEQFF
cdr3_nt: TGCAGTGCTAGGGTGACAGGTTGGGGTGAGCAGTTCTTC
j_call: TRBJ2-1
v_call: TRBV20-1
d_call: NA
clone_size: many